This T cell receptor beta chain is drawn from a study of beta chain features in type 1 diabetes. A word on this clone: The antigen is not known.

General observations from the study: Whether HLA type influences TCRB rearrangement remained unresolved here.

Every isolated RNA sample was fully reverse transcribed, so sequencing captured expressed TCRB transcripts. This table comes from immunoSEQ multiplex PCR, and its TCRdb copy is limited to in-frame clones, with some not included. The profile shows just over 450,000 clones, roughly 30% of them singletons. This receptor was identified in a man aged 18 to 30 in good health. Input material: naive CD4+ T cells from blood.

The CDR3 DNA reads as TGTGCCAGCAGCGTTGAAGCGTACTATGGCTACACCTTC. This sequence encodes CASSVEAYYGYTF. The chain joins TRBV9 to TRBJ1-2; D gene ambiguous. Germline CDR1 SGDLS, CDR2 YYNGEE. This CDR3 has 13 residues. V was clipped by 2 bases and J by 3 bases, with 8 bases between them.